The source of this TCR beta chain is a study of Ad26.COV2.S vaccination and SARS-CoV-2 variants. The treatment here: 15 to 20 received Ad26.COV2.S at low or high dose, single or two shots; a few received placebo; per-sample allocation not given. Sample collection was performed on day 63 after the first vaccine or placebo injection. The data were produced by immunoSEQ multiplex PCR, yet TCRdb's version contains in-frame clones alone and is incomplete. The data show 450,000 to 550,000 clones, with 80% to 90% seen just once and roughly 1.7% held by the top ten. Germline CDR1 is MDHEN and CDR2 is SYDVKM. The V and J ends lost 7 bases and 4 bases respectively, with 16 bases between them. The length of the CDR3 is 14 residues.

This material consisted of peripheral blood, taken in a trial of Ad26.COV2.S vaccine versus placebo. The chain combines TRBV28 with TRBJ1-2; no clear D. The receptor was derived from a person aged 18-65 years who received the Ad26.COV2.S COVID-19 vaccine or a placebo. The CDR3 region is CASIRGYDSYGYTF. CDR3 DNA sequence: TGTGCCAGCATCCGCGGGTATGATAGCTATGGCTACACCTTC.